This T cell receptor beta chain is from a study of CD8 T cells in ankylosing spondylitis. Findings of the study overall: Blood of patients with ankylosing spondylitis appeared to be characterized by a TCR beta motif of several highly homologous variants.

Making use of molecular barcodes, quantitative 5'-RACE generated TCR beta libraries. Via MiXCR, TCRdb re-called the 5' RACE reads, giving one row per CDR3 protein. The data hold hundreds of thousands of distinct CDR3 sequences, with 25% to 30% observed a single time. This CDR3 has 15 amino acids. Germline V gene lookup returns CDR1 SGHVS and CDR2 FNYEAQ. V dropped 5 bases and J dropped 4; count of bases not matched to a gene: 6. This clonotype turned up a few times. The antigen is unknown. The V and J genes are TRBV7-6 and TRBJ1-5, with 9 bases lining up with TRBD1. This TCR was recovered from a male donor with ankylosing spondylitis. The sample taken for sequencing was blood, either unsorted or a sorted T cell fraction (not recorded which). The CDR3 bases are TGTGCCAGCAGCCCGGACAGGGGCTTTAATCAGCCCCAGCATTTT. Its translation is CASSPDRGFNQPQHF.